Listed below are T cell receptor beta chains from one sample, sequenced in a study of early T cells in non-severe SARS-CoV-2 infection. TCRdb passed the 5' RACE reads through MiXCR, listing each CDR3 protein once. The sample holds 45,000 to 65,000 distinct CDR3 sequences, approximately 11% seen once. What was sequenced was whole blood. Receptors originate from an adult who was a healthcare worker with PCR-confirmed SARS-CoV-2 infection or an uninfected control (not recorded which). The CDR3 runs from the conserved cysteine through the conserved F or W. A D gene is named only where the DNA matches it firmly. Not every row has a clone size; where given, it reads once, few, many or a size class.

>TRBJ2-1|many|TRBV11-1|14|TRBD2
CASSSIAGGNEQFF
TGTGCCAGCAGCTCCATAGCGGGGGGGAATGAGCAGTTCTTC
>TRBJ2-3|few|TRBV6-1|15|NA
CASSGSGLAADTQYF
TGTGCCAGCAGTGGCAGCGGGTTAGCCGCAGATACGCAGTATTTT
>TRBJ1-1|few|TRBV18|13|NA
CASSPGTNTEAFF
TGTGCCAGCTCCCCCGGTACCAACACTGAAGCTTTCTTT
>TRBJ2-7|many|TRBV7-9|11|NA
CASQKDYEQYF
TGTGCCAGCCAAAAGGACTACGAGCAGTACTTC
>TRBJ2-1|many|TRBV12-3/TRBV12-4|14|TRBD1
CASRFRGQSNEQFF
TGTGCCAGCAGATTCAGGGGACAGTCCAATGAGCAGTTCTTC
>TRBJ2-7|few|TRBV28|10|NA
CASGNYEQYF
TGTGCCAGCGGGAACTACGAGCAGTACTTC
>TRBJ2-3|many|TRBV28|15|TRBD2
CASGLAGASTDTQYF
TGTGCCAGCGGATTAGCGGGAGCCAGCACAGATACGCAGTATTTT
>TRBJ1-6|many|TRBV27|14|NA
CASTPGYYNSPLHF
TGTGCCAGCACCCCCGGGTACTATAATTCACCCCTCCACTTT
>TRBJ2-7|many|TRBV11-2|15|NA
CASSLDLPYSYEQYF
TGTGCCAGCAGCTTAGATCTCCCCTACTCCTACGAGCAGTACTTC
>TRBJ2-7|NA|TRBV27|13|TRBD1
CASTGTGSYEQYF
TGTGCCAGCACCGGGACAGGGTCCTACGAGCAGTACTTC
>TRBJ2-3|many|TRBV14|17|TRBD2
CASSQLAGGTSTDTQYF
TGTGCCAGCAGCCAATTGGCGGGGGGTACTAGCACAGATACGCAGTATTTT
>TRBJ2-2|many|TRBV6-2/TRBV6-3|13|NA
CASSPYATGELFF
TGTGCCAGCAGCCCTTACGCCACCGGGGAGCTGTTTTTT
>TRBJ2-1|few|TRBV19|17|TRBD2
CASSKGTSGGMYNEQFF
TGTGCCAGTAGTAAAGGGACTAGCGGGGGGATGTACAATGAGCAGTTCTTC
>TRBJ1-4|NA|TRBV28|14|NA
CALGSPTTNEKLFF
TGTGCCCTGGGGTCGCCTACAACTAATGAAAAACTGTTTTTT
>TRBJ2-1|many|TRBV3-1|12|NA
CASSQVGNEQFF
TGTGCCAGCAGCCAAGTAGGAAATGAGCAGTTCTTC
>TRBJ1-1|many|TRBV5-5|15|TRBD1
CASSPTGTGKTEAFF
TGTGCCAGCAGCCCGACCGGGACAGGGAAGACTGAAGCTTTCTTT
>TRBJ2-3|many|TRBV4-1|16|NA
CASSHPQAGTSDTQYF
TGCGCCAGCAGCCATCCCCAGGCGGGGACTTCAGATACGCAGTATTTT
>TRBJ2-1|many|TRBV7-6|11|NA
CASSSSNEQFF
TGTGCCAGCAGCTCGTCCAATGAGCAGTTCTTC
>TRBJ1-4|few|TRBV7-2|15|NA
CASSLVGGFNEKLFF
TGTGCCAGCAGCTTAGTAGGGGGGTTTAATGAAAAACTGTTTTTT
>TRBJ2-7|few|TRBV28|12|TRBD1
CASSRGGGEQYF
TGTGCCAGCAGTAGAGGGGGCGGCGAGCAGTACTTC
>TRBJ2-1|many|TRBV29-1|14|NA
CSVESGISYNEQFF
TGCAGCGTTGAAAGCGGAATCTCCTACAATGAGCAGTTCTTC
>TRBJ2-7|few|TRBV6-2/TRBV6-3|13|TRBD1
CASSKDRAYEQYF
TGTGCCAGCTCAAAAGACAGGGCCTACGAGCAGTACTTC
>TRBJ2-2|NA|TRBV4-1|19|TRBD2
CASSHAPGLAGGHDRELFF
TGCGCCAGCAGCCACGCCCCGGGACTAGCGGGGGGTCACGACAGGGAGCTGTTTTTT
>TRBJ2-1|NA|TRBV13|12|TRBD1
CASTRQGYEQFF
TGTGCCAGCACTCGACAGGGCTATGAGCAGTTCTTC
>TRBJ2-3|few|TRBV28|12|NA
CASSFAVDTQYF
TGTGCCAGCAGTTTTGCGGTAGATACGCAGTATTTT
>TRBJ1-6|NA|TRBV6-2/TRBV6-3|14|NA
CASSSGARNSPLHF
TGTGCCAGCAGTTCCGGGGCCCGTAATTCACCCCTCCATTTT
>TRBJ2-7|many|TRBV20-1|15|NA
CSATPSDGYSYEQYF
TGCAGTGCCACCCCCTCGGACGGTTACTCCTACGAGCAGTACTTC
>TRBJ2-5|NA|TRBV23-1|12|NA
CASLDRGETQYF
TGCGCCAGCTTAGATCGAGGGGAGACCCAGTACTTC
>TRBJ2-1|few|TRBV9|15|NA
CASSVDVLGYDEQFF
TGTGCCAGCAGCGTAGACGTTCTAGGGTACGATGAGCAGTTCTTC
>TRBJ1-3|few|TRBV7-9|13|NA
CASSSSSGNTIYF
TGTGCCAGCAGCTCGAGCTCTGGAAACACCATATATTTT
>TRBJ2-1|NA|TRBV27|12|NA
CASRTVVDEQFF
TGTGCCAGCAGGACAGTGGTAGATGAGCAGTTCTTC
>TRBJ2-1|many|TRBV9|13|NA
CASSPGTYNERFF
TGTGCCAGCAGCCCCGGGACTTACAATGAGCGGTTCTTC
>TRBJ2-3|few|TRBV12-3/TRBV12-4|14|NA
CASSLLSYTDTQYF
TGTGCCAGCAGCCTCCTGTCCTACACAGATACGCAGTATTTT
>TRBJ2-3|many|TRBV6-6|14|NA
CASSLQVVGPTQYF
TGTGCCAGCAGCCTCCAAGTCGTCGGGCCCACGCAGTATTTT
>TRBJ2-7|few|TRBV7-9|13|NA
CASSLERPYEQYF
TGTGCCAGCAGCTTAGAAAGGCCCTACGAGCAGTACTTC
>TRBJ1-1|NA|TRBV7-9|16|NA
CASSPPPGRMNTEAFF
TGTGCCAGCAGCCCACCCCCGGGACGGATGAACACTGAAGCTTTCTTT
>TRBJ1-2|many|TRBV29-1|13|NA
CSVREAGGDGYTF
TGCAGCGTCCGAGAAGCGGGAGGCGATGGCTACACCTTC
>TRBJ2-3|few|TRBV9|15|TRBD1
CASTLGQGATDTQYF
TGTGCCAGCACCCTTGGACAGGGGGCTACAGATACGCAGTATTTT
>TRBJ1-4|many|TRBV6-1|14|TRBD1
CASRGTGYNEKLFF
TGTGCCAGCAGGGGGACAGGGTATAATGAAAAACTGTTTTTT
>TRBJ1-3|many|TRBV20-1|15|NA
CSANPLGKTGNTIYF
TGCAGTGCTAACCCCCTAGGGAAGACTGGAAACACCATATATTTT
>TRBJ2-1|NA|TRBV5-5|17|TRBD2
CASSLTSGRSWVNEQFF
TGTGCCAGCAGCTTGACTAGCGGGAGGTCGTGGGTCAATGAGCAGTTCTTC
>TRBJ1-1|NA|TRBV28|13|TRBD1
CASMLGTAFEAFF
TGTGCCAGCATGCTTGGGACAGCCTTTGAAGCTTTCTTT
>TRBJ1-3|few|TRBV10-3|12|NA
CATGASGNTIYF
TGTGCCACCGGGGCCTCTGGAAACACCATATATTTT
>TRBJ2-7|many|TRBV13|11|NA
CASSTKYEQYF
TGTGCCAGCAGCACGAAATACGAGCAGTACTTC
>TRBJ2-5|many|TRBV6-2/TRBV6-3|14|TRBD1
CASSYRTGQETQYF
TGTGCCAGCAGTTACCGGACAGGGCAGGAGACCCAGTACTTC
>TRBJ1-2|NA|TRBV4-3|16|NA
CASSQEGTAANYGYTF
TGCGCCAGCAGCCAAGAGGGGACTGCAGCTAACTATGGCTACACCTTC
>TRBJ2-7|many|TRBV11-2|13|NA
CASSFPIGGEQYF
TGTGCCAGCAGCTTCCCGATCGGGGGCGAGCAGTACTTC
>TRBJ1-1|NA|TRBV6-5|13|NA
CASFRSGETEAFF
TGTGCCTCCTTTCGTTCGGGGGAAACTGAAGCTTTCTTT
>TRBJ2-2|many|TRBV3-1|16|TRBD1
CASSQERTGTTGELFF
TGTGCCAGCAGCCAAGAACGGACAGGAACCACCGGGGAGCTGTTTTTT
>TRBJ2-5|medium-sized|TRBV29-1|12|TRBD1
CSVRTGVETQYF
TGCAGCGTTAGGACAGGGGTGGAGACCCAGTACTTC
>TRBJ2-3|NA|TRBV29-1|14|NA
CSVGTHARTDTQYF
TGCAGCGTTGGGACCCACGCCCGGACAGATACGCAGTATTTT
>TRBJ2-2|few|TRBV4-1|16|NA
CASSQEPGQNTGELFF
TGCGCCAGCAGCCAAGAGCCGGGACAGAACACCGGGGAGCTGTTTTTT
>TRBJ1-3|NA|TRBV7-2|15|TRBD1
CASSSAGTERNTIYF
TGTGCCAGCAGCTCAGCGGGGACAGAGAGGAACACCATATATTTT
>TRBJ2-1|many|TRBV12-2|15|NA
CAYSVPGQGNNEQFF
TGTGCATACTCAGTCCCGGGACAGGGGAACAATGAGCAGTTCTTC
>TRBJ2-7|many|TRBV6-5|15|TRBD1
CASRGQGGGWGEQYF
TGTGCCAGCAGAGGACAGGGGGGAGGCTGGGGGGAGCAGTACTTC
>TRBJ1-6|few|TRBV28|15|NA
CASSLWSPGNSPLHF
TGTGCCAGCAGTTTATGGTCGCCTGGGAATTCACCCCTCCACTTT
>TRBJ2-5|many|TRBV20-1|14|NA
CSALGQLLQETQYF
TGCAGTGCCCTAGGACAGCTTCTCCAAGAGACCCAGTACTTC
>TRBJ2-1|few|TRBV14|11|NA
CASSQLYEQFF
TGTGCCAGCAGCCAATTATATGAGCAGTTCTTC
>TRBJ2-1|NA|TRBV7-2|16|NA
CASSLDGGSLYNEQFF
TGTGCCAGCAGCTTAGACGGGGGCAGCCTATACAATGAGCAGTTCTTC
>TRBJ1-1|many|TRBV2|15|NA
CASRRILGARAEAFF
TGTGCCAGCAGACGGATCTTAGGGGCGCGGGCTGAAGCTTTCTTT